This T cell receptor beta chain was captured in a study of PD-L1 blockade in urothelial cancer. Study-level information: Dosed intravenously at 1,200 mg every 3 weeks, atezolizumab was initiated by patients around 2014. Prior regimens of chemotherapy numbered 0 to 3 per patient.

CDR1 SEHNR and CDR2 FQNEAQ come from the germline V gene (reference sequence). J lost 6 bases, V lost 11 bases, and 15 bases had no gene match. CDR3 length: 14 amino acids. As for time point: pretreatment peripheral blood. This table comes from immunoSEQ multiplex PCR, and its TCRdb copy is limited to in-frame clones, with some not included. Of tens of thousands of clones listed, 90% were seen once; the top ten hold over 4%. The sequence derives from a man in his sixties or seventies with urothelial cancer. The chain combines TRBV7-9 with TRBJ2-5, with 7 bases fitting TRBD2. The specimen comprised PBMCs, sampled around atezolizumab (anti-PD-L1) treatment. The CDR3 sequence is CAGTPVREVQTQYF. The CDR3, as DNA: TGTGCCGGAACTCCGGTCCGGGAGGTTCAGACCCAGTACTTC.